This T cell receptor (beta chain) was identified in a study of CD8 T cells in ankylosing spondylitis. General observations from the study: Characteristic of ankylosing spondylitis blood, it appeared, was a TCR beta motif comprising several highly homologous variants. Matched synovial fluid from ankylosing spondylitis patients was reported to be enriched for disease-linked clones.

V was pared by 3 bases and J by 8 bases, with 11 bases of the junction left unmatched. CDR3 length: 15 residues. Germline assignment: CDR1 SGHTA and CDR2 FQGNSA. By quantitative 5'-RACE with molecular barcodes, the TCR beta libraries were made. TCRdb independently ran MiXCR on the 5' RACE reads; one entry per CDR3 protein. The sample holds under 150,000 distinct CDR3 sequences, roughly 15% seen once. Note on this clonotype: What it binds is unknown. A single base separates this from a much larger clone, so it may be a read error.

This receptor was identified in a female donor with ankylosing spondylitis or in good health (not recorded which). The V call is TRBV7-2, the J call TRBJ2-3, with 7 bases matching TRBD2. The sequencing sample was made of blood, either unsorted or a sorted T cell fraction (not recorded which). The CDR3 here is CASSFKAGASGTQYF. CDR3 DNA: TGTGCCAGCAGCTTTAAGGCGGGAGCAAGTGGTACGCAGTATTTT.